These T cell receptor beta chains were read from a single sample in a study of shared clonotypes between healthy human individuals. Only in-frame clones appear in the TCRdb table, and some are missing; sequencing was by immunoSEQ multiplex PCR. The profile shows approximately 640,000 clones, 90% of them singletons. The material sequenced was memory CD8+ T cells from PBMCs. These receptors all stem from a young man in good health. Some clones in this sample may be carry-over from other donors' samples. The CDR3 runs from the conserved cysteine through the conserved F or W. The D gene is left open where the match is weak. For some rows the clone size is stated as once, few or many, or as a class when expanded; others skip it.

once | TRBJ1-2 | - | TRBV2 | CASTGFGQIRAHHRGYTF | TGTGCCAGCACCGGTTTTGGACAGATTAGGGCCCACCACAGGGGCTACACCTTC
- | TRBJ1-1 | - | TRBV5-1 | CASSLFLQGDMNTEAFF | TGCGCCAGCAGCTTGTTCCTACAGGGCGACATGAACACTGAAGCTTTCTTT
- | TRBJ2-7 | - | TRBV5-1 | CASSLIFGPLSYEQYF | TGCGCCAGCAGCTTGATTTTTGGGCCGTTATCCTACGAGCAGTACTTC
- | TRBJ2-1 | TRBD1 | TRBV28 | CASSTTGEKGYNEQFF | TGTGCCAGCAGTACAACAGGGGAGAAGGGATACAATGAGCAGTTCTTC
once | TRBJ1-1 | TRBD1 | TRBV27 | CASSLMGQVTEAFF | TGTGCCAGCAGTTTAATGGGACAGGTCACTGAAGCTTTCTTT
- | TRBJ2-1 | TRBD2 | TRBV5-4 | CVMGVAGGPSEQFF | TGTGTAATGGGGGTAGCGGGAGGGCCGAGTGAGCAGTTCTTC
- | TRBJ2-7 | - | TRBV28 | CASSLLDSSSYEQYF | TGTGCCAGCAGTTTACTGGACTCGAGCTCCTACGAGCAGTACTTC
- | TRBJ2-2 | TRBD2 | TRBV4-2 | CASSLAGDATGELFF | TGTGCCAGCAGCCTAGCGGGAGACGCAACCGGGGAGCTGTTTTTT
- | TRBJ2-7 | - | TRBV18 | CASSPPSYEQYF | TGTGCCAGCTCACCCCCAAGCTACGAGCAGTACTTC
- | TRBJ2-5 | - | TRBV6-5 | CASSTGTLQETQYF | TGTGCCAGCAGTACCGGGACTCTCCAAGAGACCCAGTACTTC
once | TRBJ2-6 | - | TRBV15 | CATSRGERLLISGANVLTF | TGTGCCACCAGCAGAGGAGAACGCCTACTAATTTCTGGGGCCAACGTCCTGACTTTC
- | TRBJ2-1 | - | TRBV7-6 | CASSLGQDNEQFF | TGTGCCAGCAGCTTAGGCCAGGACAATGAGCAGTTCTTC
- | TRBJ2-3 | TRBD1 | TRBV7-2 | CASRLQGTDTQYF | TGTGCCAGCAGGCTACAGGGGACAGATACGCAGTATTTT